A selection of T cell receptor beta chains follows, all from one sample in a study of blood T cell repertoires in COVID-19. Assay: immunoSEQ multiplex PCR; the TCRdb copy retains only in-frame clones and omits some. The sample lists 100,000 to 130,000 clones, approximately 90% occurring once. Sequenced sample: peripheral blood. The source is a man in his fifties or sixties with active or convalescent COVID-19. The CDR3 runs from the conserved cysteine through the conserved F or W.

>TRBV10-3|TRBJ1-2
CAIQRGGDYGYTF
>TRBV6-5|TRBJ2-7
CASSYSETVDEQYF
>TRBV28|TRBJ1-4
CASSSGTGRRFEKLFF
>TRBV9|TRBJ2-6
CASSARGRANVLTF
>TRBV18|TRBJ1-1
CASSPPGGWTEAFF
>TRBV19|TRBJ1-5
CASRAGGISKPQHF
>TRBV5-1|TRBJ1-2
CASRTGENYGYTF
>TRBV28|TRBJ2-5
CASSPLQETQYF
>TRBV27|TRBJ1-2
CASSLAGQGLEGYTF
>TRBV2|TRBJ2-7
CASSSPPRDRGVGRGDYEQYF
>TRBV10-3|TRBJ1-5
CAISESTPGELPQHF
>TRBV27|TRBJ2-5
CASSLEGSQETQYF
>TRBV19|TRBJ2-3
CASTRLAGVADTQYF
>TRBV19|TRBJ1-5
CASTAGGNQPQHF
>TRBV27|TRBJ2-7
CASSLSRAANFYEQYF
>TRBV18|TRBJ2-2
CASSPAGADTGELFF
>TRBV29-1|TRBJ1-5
CSVRGGFGQPQHF